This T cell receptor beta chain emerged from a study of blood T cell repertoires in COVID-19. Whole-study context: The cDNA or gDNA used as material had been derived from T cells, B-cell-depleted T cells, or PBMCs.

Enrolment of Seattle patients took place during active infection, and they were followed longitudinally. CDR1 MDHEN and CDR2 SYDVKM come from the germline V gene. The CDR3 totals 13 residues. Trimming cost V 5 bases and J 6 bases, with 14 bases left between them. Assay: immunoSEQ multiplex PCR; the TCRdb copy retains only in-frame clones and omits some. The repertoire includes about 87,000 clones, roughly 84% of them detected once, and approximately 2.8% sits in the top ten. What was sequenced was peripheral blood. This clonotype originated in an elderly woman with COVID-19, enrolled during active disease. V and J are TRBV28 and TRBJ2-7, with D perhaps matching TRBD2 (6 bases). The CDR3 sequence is CASSLGLGGEQYF. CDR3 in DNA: TGTGCCAGCAGTCTGGGACTCGGGGGCGAGCAGTACTTC.